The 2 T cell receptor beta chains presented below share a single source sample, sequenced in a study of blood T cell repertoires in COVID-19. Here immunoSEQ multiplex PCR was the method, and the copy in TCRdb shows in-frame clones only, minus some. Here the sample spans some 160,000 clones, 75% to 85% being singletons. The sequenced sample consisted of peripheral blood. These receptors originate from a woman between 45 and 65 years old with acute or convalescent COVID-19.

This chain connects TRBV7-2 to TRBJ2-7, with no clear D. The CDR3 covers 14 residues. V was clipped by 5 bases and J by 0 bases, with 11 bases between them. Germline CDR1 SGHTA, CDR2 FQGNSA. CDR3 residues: CASSQQKSSYEQYF. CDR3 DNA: TGTGCCAGCAGCCAACAGAAAAGCTCCTACGAGCAGTACTTC.

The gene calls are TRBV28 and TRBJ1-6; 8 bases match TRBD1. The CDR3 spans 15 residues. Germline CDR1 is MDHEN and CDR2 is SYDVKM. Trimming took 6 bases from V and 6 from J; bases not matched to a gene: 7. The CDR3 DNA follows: TGTGCCAGCAGCCTACCGGGACAGGCTAATTCACCCCTCCACTTT. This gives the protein CASSLPGQANSPLHF.